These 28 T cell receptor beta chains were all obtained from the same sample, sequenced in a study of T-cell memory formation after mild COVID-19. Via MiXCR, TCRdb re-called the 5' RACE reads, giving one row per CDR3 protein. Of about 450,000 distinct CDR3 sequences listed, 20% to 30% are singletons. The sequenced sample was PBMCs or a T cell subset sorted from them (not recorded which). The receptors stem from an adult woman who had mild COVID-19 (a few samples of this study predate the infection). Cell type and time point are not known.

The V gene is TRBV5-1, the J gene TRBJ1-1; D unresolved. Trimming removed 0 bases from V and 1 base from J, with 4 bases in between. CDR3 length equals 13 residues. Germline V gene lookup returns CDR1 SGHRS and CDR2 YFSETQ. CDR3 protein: CASSLATNTEAFF. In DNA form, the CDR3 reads TGCGCCAGCAGCTTGGCCACGAACACTGAAGCTTTCTTT.

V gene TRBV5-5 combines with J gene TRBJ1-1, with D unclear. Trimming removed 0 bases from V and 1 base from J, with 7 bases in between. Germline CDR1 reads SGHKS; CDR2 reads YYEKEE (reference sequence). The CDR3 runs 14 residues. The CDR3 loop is CASSLVGANTEAFF. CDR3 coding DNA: TGTGCCAGCAGCTTGGTGGGCGCGAACACTGAAGCTTTCTTT.

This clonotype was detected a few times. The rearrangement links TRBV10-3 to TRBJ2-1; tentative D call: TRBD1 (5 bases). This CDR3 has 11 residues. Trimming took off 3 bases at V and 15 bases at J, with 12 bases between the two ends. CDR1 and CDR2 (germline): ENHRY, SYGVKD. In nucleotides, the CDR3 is TGTGCCATCAGTGAAGGGGCCCAGGGGTTCTTC. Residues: CAISEGAQGFF.

The CDR3 DNA is TGTGCCAGCAGTGAGAACAGGGTTGAAGCTTTCTTT. This codes for CASSENRVEAFF. The rearrangement links TRBV3-1 to TRBJ1-1; possible D gene TRBD1, 6 bases. The germline CDR1 and CDR2 sequences are LGHDT and YNNKEL (reference sequence). Trimming took off 6 bases at V and 7 bases at J, with 12 bases between the two ends. The length of the CDR3 is 12 residues.

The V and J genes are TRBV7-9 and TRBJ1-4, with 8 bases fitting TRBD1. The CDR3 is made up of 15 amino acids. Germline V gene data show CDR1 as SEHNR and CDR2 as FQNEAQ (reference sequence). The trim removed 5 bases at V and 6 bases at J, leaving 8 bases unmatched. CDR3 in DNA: TGTGCCAGCAGCGCCCGGACAGGGTCAGATGAAAAACTGTTTTTT. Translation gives CASSARTGSDEKLFF.

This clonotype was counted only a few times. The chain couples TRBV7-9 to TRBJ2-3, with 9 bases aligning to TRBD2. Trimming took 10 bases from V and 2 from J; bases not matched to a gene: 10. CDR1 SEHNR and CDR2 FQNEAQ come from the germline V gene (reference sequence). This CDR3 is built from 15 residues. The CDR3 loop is CATELSSGTTDTQYF. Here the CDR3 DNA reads TGTGCCACCGAACTCTCTAGCGGGACCACAGATACGCAGTATTTT.

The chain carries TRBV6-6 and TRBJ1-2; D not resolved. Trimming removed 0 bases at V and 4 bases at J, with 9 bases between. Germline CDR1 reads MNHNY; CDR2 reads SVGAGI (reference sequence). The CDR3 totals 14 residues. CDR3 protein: CASSYSRSIYGYTF. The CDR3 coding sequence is TGTGCCAGCAGTTACTCCAGAAGTATCTATGGCTACACCTTC.

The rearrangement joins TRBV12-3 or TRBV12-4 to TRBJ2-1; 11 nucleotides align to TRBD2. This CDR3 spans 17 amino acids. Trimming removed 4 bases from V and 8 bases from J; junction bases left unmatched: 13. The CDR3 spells CASSSAFGIAGGYEQFF. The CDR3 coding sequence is TGTGCCAGCAGTTCAGCCTTTGGGATAGCGGGAGGGTATGAGCAGTTCTTC.

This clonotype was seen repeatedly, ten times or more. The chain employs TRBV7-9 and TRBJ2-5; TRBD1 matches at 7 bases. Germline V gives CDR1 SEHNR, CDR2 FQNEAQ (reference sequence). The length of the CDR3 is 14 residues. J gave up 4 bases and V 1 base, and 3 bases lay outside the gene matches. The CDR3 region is CASSLVTGTETQYF. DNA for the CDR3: TGTGCCAGCAGCTTAGTGACAGGGACAGAGACCCAGTACTTC.

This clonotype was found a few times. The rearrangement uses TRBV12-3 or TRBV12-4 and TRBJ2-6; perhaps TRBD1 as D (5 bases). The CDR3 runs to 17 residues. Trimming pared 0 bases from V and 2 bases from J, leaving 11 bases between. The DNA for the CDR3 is TGTGCCAGCAGTTTAGCGCAGGGTGGGGCTGGGGCCAACGTCCTGACTTTC. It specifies CASSLAQGGAGANVLTF.

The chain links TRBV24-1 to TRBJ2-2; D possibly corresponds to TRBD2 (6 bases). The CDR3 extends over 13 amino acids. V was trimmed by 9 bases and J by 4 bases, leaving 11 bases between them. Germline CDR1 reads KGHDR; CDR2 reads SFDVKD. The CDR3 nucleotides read TGTGCCACCGGGGAGGCCGCCACCGGGGAGCTGTTTTTT. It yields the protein CATGEAATGELFF.

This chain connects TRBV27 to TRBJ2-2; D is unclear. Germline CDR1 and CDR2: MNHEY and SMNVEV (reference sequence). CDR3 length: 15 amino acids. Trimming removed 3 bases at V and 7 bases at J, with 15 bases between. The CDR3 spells CASSFRVGFIGELFF. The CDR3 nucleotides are TGTGCCAGCAGTTTCCGTGTAGGGTTTATCGGGGAGCTGTTTTTT.

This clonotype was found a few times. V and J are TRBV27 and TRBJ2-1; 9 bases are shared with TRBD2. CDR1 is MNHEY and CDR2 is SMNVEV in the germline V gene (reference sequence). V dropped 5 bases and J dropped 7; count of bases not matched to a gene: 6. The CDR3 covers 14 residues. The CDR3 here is CASSRLAGRNEQFF. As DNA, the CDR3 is TGTGCCAGCAGTCGCCTAGCGGGACGGAATGAGCAGTTCTTC.

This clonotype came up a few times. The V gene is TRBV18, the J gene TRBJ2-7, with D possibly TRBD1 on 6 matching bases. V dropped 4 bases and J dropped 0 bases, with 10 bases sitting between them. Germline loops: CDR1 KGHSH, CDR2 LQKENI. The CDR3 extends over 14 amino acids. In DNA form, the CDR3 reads TGTGCCAGCTCACGAGGACAGACCTCCTACGAGCAGTACTTC. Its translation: CASSRGQTSYEQYF.

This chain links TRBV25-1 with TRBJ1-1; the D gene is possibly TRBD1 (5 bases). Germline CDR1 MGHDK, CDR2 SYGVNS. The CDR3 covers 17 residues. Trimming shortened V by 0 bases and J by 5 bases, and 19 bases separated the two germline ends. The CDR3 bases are TGTGCCAGCAGTGAATATTTCCCGGTAGGGGCGCGTACTGAAGCTTTCTTT. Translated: CASSEYFPVGARTEAFF.

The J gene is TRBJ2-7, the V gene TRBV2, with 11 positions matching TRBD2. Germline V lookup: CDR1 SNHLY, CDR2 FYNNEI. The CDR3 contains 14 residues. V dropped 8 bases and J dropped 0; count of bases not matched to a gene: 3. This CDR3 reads CASLSGRASYEQYF. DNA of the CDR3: TGTGCCAGCCTTAGCGGGAGGGCCTCCTACGAGCAGTACTTC.

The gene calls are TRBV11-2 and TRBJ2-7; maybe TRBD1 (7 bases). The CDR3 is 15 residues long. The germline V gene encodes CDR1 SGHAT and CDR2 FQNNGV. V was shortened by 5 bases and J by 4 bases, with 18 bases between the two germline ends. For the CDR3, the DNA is TGTGCCAGCAGCCCTAGCGCTGAGGGGGCTTACGAGCAGTACTTC. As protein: CASSPSAEGAYEQYF.

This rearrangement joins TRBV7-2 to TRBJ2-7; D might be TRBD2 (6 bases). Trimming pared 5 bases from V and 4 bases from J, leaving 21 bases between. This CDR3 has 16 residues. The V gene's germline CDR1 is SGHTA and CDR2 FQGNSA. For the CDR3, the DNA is TGTGCCAGCAGCCCGCGGTTTGGGGGGAGTAGTTACGAGCAGTACTTC. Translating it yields CASSPRFGGSSYEQYF. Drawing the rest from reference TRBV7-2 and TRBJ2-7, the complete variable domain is GAGVSQSPSNKVTEKGKDVELRCDPISGHTALYWYRQSLGQGLEFLIYFQGNSAPDKSGLPSDRFSAERTGGSVSTLTIQRTQQEDSAVYLCASSPRFGGSSYEQYFGPGTRLTVT.

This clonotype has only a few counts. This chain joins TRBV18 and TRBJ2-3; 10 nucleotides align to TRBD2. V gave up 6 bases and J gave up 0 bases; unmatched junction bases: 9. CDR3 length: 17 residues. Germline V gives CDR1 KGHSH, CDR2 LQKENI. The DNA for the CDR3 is TGTGCCAGCTCTCTTCCGGGACTAGCGACTAGCACAGATACGCAGTATTTT. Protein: CASSLPGLATSTDTQYF.

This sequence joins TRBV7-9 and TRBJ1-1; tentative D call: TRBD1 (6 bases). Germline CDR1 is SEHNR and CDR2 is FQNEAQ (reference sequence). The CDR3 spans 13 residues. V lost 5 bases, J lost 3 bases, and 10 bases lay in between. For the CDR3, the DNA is TGTGCCAGCAGCGCAGGACAGTACACTGAAGCTTTCTTT. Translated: CASSAGQYTEAFF.

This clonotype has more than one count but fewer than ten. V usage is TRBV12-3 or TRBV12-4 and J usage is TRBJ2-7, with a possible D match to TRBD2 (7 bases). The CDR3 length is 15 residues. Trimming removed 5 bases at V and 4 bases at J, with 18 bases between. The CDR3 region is CASSPGRGGGYEQYF. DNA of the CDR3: TGTGCCAGCAGTCCCGGAAGGGGGGGCGGGTACGAGCAGTACTTC.

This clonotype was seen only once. CDR3 bases: TGCGCCAGCAGCACAATTCCTTACAATGAGCAGTTCTTC. Translation gives CASSTIPYNEQFF. The rearrangement joins TRBV5-1 to TRBJ2-1; no firm D call. The V gene lost 4 bases and the J gene lost 4 bases, with 9 bases spanning the gap. Looked up from germline, CDR1 is SGHRS and CDR2 is YFSETQ. The CDR3 length is 13 residues.

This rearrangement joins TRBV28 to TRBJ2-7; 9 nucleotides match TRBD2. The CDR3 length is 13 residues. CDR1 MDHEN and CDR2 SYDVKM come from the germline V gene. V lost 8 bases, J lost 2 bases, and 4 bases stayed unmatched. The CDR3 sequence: CASRLAGPYEQYF. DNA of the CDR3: TGTGCCAGCCGGCTAGCGGGACCCTACGAGCAGTACTTC.

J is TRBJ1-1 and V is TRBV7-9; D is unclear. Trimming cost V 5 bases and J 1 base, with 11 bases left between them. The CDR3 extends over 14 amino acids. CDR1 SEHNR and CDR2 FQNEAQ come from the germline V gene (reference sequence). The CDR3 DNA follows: TGTGCCAGCAGCCTGGACGGGCCGAACACTGAAGCTTTCTTT. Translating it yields CASSLDGPNTEAFF.

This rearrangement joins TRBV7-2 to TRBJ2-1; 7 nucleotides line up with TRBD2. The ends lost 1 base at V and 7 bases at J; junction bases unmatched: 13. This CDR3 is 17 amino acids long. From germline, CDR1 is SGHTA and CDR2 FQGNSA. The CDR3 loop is CASSLEIARLAWNEQFF. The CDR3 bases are TGTGCCAGCAGCTTAGAGATAGCGAGACTAGCTTGGAATGAGCAGTTCTTC.

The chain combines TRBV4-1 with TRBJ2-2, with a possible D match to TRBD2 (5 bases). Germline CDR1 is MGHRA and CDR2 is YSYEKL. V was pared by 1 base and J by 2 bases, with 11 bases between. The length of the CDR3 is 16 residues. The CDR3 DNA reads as TGCGCCAGCAGCCAAGTAGGACTTCTAAACACCGGGGAGCTGTTTTTT. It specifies CASSQVGLLNTGELFF.

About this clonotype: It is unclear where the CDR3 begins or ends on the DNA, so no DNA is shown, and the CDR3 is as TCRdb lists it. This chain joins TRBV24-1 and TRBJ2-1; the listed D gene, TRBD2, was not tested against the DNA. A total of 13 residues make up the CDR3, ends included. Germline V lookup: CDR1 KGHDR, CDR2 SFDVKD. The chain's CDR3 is CATSGTSGREQFF.

CDR3 sequence reads: CASERGTLPGYEQYF. In DNA, the CDR3 is TGTGCCAGCGAGAGGGGGACCCTCCCTGGGTACGAGCAGTACTTC. The chain combines TRBV6-6 with TRBJ2-7, with D perhaps TRBD1 (6 bases). Germline V gene lookup returns CDR1 MNHNY and CDR2 SVGAGI (reference sequence). The CDR3 length is 15 residues. The ends were cut back, 8 bases at V and 4 bases at J, with 21 bases in the middle.